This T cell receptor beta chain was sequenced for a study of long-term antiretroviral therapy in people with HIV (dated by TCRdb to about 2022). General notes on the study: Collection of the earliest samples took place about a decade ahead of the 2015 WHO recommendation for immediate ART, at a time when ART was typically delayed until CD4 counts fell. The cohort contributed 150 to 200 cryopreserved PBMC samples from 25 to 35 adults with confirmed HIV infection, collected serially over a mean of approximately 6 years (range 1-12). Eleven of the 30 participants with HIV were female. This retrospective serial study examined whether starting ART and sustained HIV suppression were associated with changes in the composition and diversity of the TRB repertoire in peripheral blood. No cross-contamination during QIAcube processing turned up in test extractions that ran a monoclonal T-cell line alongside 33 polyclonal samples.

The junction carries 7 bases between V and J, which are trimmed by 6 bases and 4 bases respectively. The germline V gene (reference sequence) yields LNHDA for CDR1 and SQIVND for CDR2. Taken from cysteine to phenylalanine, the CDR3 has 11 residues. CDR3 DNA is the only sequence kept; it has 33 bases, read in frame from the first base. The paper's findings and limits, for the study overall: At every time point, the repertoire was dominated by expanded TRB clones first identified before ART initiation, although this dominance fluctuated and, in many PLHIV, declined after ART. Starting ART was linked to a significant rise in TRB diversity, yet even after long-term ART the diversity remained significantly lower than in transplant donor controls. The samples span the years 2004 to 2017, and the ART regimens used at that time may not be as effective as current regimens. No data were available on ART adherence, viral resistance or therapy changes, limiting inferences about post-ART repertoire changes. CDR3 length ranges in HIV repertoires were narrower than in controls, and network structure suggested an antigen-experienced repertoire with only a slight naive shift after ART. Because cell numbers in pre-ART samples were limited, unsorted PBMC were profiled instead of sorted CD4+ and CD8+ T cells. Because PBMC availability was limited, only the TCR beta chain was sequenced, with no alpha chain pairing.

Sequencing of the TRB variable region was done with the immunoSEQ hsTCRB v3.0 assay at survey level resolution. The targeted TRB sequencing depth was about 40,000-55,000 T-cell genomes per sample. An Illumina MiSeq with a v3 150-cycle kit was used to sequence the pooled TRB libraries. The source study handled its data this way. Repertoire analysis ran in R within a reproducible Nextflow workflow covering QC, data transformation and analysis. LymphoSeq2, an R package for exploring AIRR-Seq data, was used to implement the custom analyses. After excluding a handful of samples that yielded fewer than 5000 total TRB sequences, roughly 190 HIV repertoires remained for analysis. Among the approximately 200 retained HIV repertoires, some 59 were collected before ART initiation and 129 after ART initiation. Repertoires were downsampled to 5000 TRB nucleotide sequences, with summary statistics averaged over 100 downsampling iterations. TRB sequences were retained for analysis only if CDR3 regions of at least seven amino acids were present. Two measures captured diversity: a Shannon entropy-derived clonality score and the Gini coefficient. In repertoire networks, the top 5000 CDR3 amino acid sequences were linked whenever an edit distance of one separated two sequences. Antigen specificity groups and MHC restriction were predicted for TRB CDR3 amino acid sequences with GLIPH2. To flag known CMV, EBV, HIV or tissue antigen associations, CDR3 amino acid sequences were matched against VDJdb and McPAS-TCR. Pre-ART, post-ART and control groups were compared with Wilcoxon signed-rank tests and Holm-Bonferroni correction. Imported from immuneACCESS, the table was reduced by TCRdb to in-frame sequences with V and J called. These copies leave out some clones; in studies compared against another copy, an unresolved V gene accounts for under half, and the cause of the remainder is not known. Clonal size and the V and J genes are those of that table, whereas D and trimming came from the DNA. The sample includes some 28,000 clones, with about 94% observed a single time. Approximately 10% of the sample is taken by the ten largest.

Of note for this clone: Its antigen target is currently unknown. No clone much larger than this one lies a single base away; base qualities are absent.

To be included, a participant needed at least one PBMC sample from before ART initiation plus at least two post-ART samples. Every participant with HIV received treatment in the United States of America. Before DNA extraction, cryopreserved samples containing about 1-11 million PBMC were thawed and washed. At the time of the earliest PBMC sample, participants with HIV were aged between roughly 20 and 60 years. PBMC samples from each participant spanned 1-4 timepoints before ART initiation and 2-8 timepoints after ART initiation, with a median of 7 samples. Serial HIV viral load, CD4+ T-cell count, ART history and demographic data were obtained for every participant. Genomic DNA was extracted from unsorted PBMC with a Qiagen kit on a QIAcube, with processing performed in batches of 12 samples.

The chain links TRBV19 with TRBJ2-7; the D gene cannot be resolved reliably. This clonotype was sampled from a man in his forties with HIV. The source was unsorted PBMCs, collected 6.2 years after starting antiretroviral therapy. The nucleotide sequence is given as TGTGCCAGTAGCTGGGGATACGAGCAGTACTTC. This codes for CASSWGYEQYF.